Listed here is a single T cell receptor (beta chain). Its antigen is currently not known. No base qualities exist here, and no much larger clone lies one base off it. The data are from a study of blood T cell repertoires in COVID-19 (dated by TCRdb to the early 2020s). Regarding the complete study: Collaborator samples came from the United States, Italy and Spain and covered acute and convalescent phases of COVID-19. The material from the prospective study consisted of cDNA or gDNA derived from T cells, B-cell-depleted T cells, or PBMCs. Subjects who had been exposed to COVID-19, were actively infected with it, or had recovered from it provided the deeply sampled blood TCRbeta repertoires that made up the dataset. The repertoires were made available in a free public database intended to serve as a resource for research on the immune response to SARS-CoV-2. Samples came from the ongoing ImmuneRACE study (first 160 participants) plus 1,254 subjects from 6 global collaborators. Sample metadata almost always included a de-identified subject ID, COVID-19 status, age in years and sex. Where available, HLA class I and class II types were obtained from metadata supplied by the sample provider rather than from assay-based typing.

Each collaborating institution followed its own protocols to collect whole blood in K2EDTA tubes. For TCRbeta analysis, collaborators shipped samples in one of three forms: frozen whole blood, isolated PBMCs, or DNA extracted from either of those sample types. Including cysteine and phenylalanine, the CDR3 has 13 amino acids. The CDR3 DNA has 39 bases and is translated from base 1. Via the germline V gene, CDR1 is MDHEN and CDR2 SYDVKM. V drops 5 bases and J drops 7 bases, leaving 12 bases in between. Results and caveats for the whole study, not just this receptor: The amount of clinical and demographic metadata varied by source and participant and was provided uncurated.

TCRbeta CDR3 regions were amplified from genomic DNA using the immunoSEQ Assay, a bias-controlled multiplex PCR. The authors' pipeline ran thus. The number of nucleated cells in each sample was estimated from the amplification of reference gene primers within the assay. Sequence reads were collapsed and filtered to measure the absolute abundance of every unique TCRbeta CDR3 rearrangement. For each sample, productive Simpson clonality was calculated as the square root of Simpson's diversity index over productive rearrangements. Entries here come from immuneACCESS through TCRdb and include only in-frame sequences with V and J called. Some clones fail to appear in such tables; in the studies checked, an unresolved V gene covers under half of the shortfall, and the cause of the remainder is unknown. The V and J calls and clone size are taken from that table; D and trimming were inferred from the DNA. The sample table holds 25,000 to 35,000 clones, of which 81% were seen once. The top ten clonotypes cover 16% of the sample.

The material sequenced was peripheral blood. The TCR sequence derives from a woman aged 60-70 years with acute or convalescent COVID-19. The receptor chain draws on TRBV28 and TRBJ1-5; the D gene is possibly TRBD1, with 6 bases matching. In nucleotide form, the sequence is TGTGCCAGCAGTAATACAGGGAAACAGCCCCAGCATTTT. Its amino acids are CASSNTGKQPQHF.